This T cell receptor beta chain was sequenced in a study of technical replicates of blood from a handful of donors. Libraries were prepared by immunoSEQ multiplex PCR; TCRdb keeps only in-frame clonotypes and omits some of them. Found here are tens of thousands of clones, approximately 94% of them singletons; the top ten hold over 0.35%. V lost 2 bases, J lost 0 bases, and 7 bases lay in between. This CDR3 contains 14 residues. Germline CDR1 and CDR2: KGHSH and LQKENI. Sample: T cells isolated from PBMCs. This sequence joins TRBV18 and TRBJ1-1; TRBD1 is a possible D gene (6 bases). This clonotype was sampled from a human donor in good health. The DNA for the CDR3 is TGTGCCAGCTCACCAGACAGGATGAACACTGAAGCTTTCTTT. It encodes CASSPDRMNTEAFF.